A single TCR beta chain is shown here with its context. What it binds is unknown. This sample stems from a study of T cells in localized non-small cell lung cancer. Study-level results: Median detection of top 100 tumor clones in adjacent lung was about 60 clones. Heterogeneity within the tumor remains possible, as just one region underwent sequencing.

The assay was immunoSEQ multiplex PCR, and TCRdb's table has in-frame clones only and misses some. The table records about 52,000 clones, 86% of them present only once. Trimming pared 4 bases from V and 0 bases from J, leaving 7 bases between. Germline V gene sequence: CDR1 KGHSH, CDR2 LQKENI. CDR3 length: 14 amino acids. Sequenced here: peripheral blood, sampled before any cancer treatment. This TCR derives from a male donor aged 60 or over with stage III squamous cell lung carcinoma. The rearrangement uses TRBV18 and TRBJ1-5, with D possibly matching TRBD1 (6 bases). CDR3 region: CASSHRDSNQPQHF. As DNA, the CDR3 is TGTGCCAGCTCACACAGGGATAGCAATCAGCCCCAGCATTTT.